This T cell receptor beta chain was sequenced in a study of blood T cells in healthy people across ages. Overall study findings and caveats: Naive T cell percentage by flow cytometry tracked strongly with beta diversity.

PCR was performed a second time for roughly 7 to 11 cycles using a sample-barcoded 5' primer and a J-beta primer mix. Each cDNA molecule was tagged by a template-switch adaptor that had 12 random nucleotides. TCRdb passed the 5' RACE reads through MiXCR, listing each CDR3 protein once. The sample includes more than 800,000 distinct CDR3 sequences, roughly 45% of them seen just once. The CDR3 is made up of 15 amino acids. Germline loops: CDR1 SGHRS, CDR2 YFSETQ. This clonotype was observed once. Its specificity is not known. Sequence at one end of the junction differs from germline and may be a read error.

The rearrangement joins TRBV5-1 to TRBJ2-3; 9 nucleotides agree with TRBD2. The sample consisted of blood. The receptor's source is a woman in her sixties in good health. Written as DNA, the CDR3 is TGCGCCAGCAGCCCTAGCGGGGTGGGCACAGATACACAGTATTTT. Its protein is CASSPSGVGTDTQYF.